Below, 2 T cell receptor beta chains from the same sample are listed, as sequenced in a study of CD8 T cells in Susac syndrome. RNA amounts of roughly 0.5 to 1 ug underwent reverse transcription with random hexamers. From the immunoSEQ multiplex PCR reads, TCRdb called clonotypes with MiXCR, one entry per CDR3 protein. The sample lists around 200,000 distinct CDR3 sequences, 95% occurring once. Sequencing input: CD4+ T cells from PBMCs. The origin of the receptors is a human donor with multiple sclerosis.

The chain carries TRBV20-1 and TRBJ2-5; D is uncertain. Between the trimmed V and J ends, which lost 3 bases and 2 bases, there was a span of 16 bases. Germline values: CDR1 DFQATT, CDR2 SNEGSKA (reference sequence). This CDR3 is 15 amino acids long. CDR3 nucleotide sequence: TGCAGTGCTAGCGGCCGGAGTCCACTACAAGAGACCCAGTACTTC. It specifies CSASGRSPLQETQYF.

This chain joins TRBV6-5 and TRBJ2-7, with 11 bases that match TRBD2. The V gene's germline CDR1 is MNHEY and CDR2 SVGAGI. The CDR3 runs to 18 residues. J lost 3 bases, V lost 2 bases, and 12 bases had no gene match. Written as DNA, the CDR3 is TGTGCCAGCAGTTACGCCCCCTCGACTAGCGGGGCCCACTACGAGCAGTACGTC. It is translated as CASSYAPSTSGAHYEQYV.